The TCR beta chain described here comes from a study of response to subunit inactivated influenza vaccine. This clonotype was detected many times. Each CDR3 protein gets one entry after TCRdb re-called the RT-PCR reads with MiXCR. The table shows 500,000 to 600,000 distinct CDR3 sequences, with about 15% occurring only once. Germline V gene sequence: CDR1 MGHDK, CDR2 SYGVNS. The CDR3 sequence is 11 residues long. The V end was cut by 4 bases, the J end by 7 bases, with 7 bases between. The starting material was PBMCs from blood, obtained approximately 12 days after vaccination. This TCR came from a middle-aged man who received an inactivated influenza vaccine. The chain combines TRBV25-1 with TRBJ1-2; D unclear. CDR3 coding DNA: TGTGCCAGCAGTGGAGGGAGTGGCTACACCTTC. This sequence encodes CASSGGSGYTF.